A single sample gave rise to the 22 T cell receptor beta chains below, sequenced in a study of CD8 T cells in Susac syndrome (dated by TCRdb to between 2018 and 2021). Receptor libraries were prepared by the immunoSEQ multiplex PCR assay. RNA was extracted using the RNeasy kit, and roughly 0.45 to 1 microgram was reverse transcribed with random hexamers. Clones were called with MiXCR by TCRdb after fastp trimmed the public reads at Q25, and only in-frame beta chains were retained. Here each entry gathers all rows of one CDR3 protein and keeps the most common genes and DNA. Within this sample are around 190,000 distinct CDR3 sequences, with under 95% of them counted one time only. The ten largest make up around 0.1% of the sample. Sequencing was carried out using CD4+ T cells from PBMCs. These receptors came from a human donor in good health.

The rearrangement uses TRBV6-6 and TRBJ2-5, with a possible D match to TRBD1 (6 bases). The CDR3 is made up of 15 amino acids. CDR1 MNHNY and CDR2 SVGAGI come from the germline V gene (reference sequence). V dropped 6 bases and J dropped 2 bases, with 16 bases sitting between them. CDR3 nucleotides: TGTGCCAGCAGCCGCCCTTTAGGGGGACAAGAGACCCAGTACTTC. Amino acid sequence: CASSRPLGGQETQYF.

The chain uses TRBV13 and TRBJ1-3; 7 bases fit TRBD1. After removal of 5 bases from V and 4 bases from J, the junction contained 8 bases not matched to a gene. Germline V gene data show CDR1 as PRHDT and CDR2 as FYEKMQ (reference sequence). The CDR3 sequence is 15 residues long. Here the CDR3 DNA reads TGTGCCAGCAGCCCTCGGACAGGATCGGGAAACACCATATATTTT. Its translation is CASSPRTGSGNTIYF.

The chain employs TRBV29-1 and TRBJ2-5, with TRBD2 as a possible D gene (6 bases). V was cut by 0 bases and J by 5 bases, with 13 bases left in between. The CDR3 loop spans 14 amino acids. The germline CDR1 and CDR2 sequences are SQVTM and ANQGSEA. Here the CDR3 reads CSVEDGTGRETQYF. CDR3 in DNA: TGCAGCGTTGAAGATGGAACGGGGAGGGAGACCCAGTACTTC.

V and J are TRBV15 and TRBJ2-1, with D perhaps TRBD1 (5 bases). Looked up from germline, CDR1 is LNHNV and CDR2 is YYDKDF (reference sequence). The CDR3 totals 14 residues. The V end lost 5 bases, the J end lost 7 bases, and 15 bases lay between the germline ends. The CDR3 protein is CATSVQGWGNEQFF. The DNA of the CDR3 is TGTGCCACCAGCGTCCAGGGCTGGGGAAATGAGCAGTTCTTC. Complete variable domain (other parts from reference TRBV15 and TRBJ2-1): DAMVIQNPRYQVTQFGKPVTLSCSQTLNHNVMYWYQQKSSQAPKLLFHYYDKDFNNEADTPDNFQSRRPNTSFCFLDIRSPGLGDTAMYLCATSVQGWGNEQFFGPGTRLTVL.

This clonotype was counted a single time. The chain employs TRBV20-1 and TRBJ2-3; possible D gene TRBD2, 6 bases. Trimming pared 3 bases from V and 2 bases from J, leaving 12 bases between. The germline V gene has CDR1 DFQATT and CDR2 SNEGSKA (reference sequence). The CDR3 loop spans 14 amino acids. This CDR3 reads CSASGGRHTDTQYF. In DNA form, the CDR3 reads TGCAGTGCTAGTGGGGGGAGGCACACAGATACGCAGTATTTT.

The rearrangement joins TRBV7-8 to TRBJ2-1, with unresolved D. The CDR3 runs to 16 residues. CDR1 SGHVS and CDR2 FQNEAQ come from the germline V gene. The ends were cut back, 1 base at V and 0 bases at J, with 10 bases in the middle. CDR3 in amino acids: CASSLGRSYSYNEQFF. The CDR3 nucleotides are TGTGCCAGCAGCTTAGGTAGGAGTTACTCCTACAATGAGCAGTTCTTC.

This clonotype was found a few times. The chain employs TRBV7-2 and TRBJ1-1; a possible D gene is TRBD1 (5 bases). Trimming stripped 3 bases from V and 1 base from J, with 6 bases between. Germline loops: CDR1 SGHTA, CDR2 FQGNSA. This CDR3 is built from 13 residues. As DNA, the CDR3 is TGTGCCAGCAGCTTTCAGGGGAACACTGAAGCTTTCTTT. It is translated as CASSFQGNTEAFF.

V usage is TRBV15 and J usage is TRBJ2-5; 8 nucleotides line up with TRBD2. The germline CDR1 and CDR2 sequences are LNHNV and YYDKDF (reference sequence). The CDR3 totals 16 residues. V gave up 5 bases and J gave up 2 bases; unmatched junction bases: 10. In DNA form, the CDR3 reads TGTGCCACCAGCCCAGCCCTGGCGGGGGGTCAAGAGACCCAGTACTTC. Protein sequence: CATSPALAGGQETQYF.

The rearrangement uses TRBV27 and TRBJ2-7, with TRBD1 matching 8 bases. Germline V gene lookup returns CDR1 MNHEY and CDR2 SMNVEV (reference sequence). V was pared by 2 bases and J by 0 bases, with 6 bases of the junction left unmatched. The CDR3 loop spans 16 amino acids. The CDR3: CASSLNNRGSSYEQYF. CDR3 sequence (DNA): TGTGCCAGCAGTTTAAACAACAGGGGGAGCTCCTACGAGCAGTACTTC.

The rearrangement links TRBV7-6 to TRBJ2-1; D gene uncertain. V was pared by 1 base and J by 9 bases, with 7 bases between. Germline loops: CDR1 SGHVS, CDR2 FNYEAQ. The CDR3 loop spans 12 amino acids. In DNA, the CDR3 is TGTGCCAGCAGCTTAGTTGGAGTTGAGCAGTTCTTC. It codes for CASSLVGVEQFF.

The CDR3 spells CASSIRQGVNYTF. The CDR3, as DNA: TGTGCCAGTAGTATAAGACAGGGTGTCAACTACACCTTC. V is TRBV19 and J is TRBJ1-2; 7 nucleotides match TRBD1. Germline assignment: CDR1 LNHDA and CDR2 SQIVND (reference sequence). Losses at the gene ends were 2 bases for V and 10 bases for J; bases not matched to a gene: 7. The CDR3 has 13 amino acids.

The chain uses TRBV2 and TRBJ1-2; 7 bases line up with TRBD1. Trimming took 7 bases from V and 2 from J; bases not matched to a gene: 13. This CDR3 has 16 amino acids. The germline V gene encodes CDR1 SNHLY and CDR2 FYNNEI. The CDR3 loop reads CASILGGQYSNYGYTF. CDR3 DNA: TGTGCCAGCATATTGGGGGGACAGTACTCGAACTATGGCTACACCTTC.

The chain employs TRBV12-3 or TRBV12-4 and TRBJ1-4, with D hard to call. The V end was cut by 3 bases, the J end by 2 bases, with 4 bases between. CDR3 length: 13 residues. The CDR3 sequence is CASSLQTNEKLFF. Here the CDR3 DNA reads TGTGCCAGCAGTTTGCAGACTAATGAAAAACTGTTTTTT.

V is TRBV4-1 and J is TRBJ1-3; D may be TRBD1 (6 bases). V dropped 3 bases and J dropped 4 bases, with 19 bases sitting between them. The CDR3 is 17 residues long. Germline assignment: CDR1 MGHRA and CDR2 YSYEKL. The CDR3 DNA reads TGCGCCAGCAGCCATTTCATTCAACCCGGGACAGGAAACACCATATATTTT. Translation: CASSHFIQPGTGNTIYF.

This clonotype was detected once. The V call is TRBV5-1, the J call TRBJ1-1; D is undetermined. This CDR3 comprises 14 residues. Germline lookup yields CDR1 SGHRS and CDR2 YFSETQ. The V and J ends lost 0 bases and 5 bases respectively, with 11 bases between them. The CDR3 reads CASSLGPMDTEAFF. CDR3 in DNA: TGCGCCAGCAGCTTGGGTCCCATGGATACTGAAGCTTTCTTT. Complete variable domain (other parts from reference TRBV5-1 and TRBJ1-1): KAGVTQTPRYLIKTRGQQVTLSCSPISGHRSVSWYQQTPGQGLQFLFEYFSETQRNKGNFPGRFSGRQFSNSRSEMNVSTLELGDSALYLCASSLGPMDTEAFFGQGTRLTVV.

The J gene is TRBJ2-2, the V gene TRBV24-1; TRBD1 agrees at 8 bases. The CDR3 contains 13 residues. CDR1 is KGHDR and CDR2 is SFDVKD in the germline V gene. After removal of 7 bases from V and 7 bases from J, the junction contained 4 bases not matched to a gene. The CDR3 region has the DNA TGTGCCACCAGGGACAGGGCCCTCGGGGAGCTGTTTTTT. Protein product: CATRDRALGELFF.

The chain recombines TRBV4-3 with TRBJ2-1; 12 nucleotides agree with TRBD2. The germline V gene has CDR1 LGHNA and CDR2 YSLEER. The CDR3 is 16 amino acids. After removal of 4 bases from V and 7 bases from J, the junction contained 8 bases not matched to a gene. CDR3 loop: CASSLLAGGQGNEQFF. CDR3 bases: TGCGCCAGCAGCCTCCTAGCGGGGGGGCAGGGGAATGAGCAGTTCTTC.

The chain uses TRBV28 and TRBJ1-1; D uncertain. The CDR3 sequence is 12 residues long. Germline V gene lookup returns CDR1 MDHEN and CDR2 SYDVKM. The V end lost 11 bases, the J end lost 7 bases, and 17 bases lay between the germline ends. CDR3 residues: CACGELAYEAFF. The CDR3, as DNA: TGTGCCTGCGGCGAACTAGCCTATGAAGCTTTCTTT.

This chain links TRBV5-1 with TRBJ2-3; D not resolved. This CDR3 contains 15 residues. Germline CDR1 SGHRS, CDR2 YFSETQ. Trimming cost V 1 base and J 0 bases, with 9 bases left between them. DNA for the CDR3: TGCGCCAGCAGCTTGTCGGAGTCCAGCACAGATACGCAGTATTTT. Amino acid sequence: CASSLSESSTDTQYF.

CDR3 residues: CASRGVRSPLHF. For the CDR3, the DNA is TGTGCCAGCAGGGGGGTTCGGTCACCCCTCCACTTT. The rearrangement uses TRBV3-1 and TRBJ1-6, with D possibly being TRBD1 (5 bases). This CDR3 contains 12 residues. Germline loops: CDR1 LGHDT, CDR2 YNNKEL (reference sequence). The germline V and J ends were trimmed by 6 bases and 10 bases, with 10 bases remaining between them.

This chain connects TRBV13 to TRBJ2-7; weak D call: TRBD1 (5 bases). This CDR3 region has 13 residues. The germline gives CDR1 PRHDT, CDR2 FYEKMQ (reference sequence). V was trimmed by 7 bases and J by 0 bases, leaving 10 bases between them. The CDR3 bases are TGTGCCAGCACCCAGCAGGGCTCCTACGAGCAGTACGTC. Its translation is CASTQQGSYEQYV.

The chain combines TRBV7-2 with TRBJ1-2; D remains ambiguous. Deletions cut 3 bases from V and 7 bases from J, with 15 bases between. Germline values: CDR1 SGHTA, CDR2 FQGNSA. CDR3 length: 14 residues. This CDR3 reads CASSFALTGGGYTF. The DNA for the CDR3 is TGTGCCAGCAGCTTCGCACTAACGGGAGGTGGCTACACCTTC. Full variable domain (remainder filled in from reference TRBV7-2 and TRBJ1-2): GAGVSQSPSNKVTEKGKDVELRCDPISGHTALYWYRQSLGQGLEFLIYFQGNSAPDKSGLPSDRFSAERTGGSVSTLTIQRTQQEDSAVYLCASSFALTGGGYTFGSGTRLTVV.